This T cell receptor beta chain was recovered during a study of T-cell reconstitution after alpha-beta-depleted transplantation in children. The library targeted TCRbeta and was prepared with unique molecular identifiers. TCRdb passed the PCR reads through MiXCR, listing each CDR3 protein once. Of a few hundred thousand distinct CDR3 sequences detected, 10% appear once; the ten largest clones hold around 2.3%. This clonotype was detected many times. Here the sequenced sample was PBMCs from the stem cell graft donor, taken from the stem cell graft. The TCR was taken from a human donor who donated a stem cell graft to a child with acute lymphoblastic leukemia.

The CDR3 DNA sequence: TGCGCCAGCAGCTTGACGGCAGATACGCAGTATTTT. Protein product: CASSLTADTQYF. The J gene is TRBJ2-3, the V gene TRBV5-1; D gene unclear. Germline loops: CDR1 SGHRS, CDR2 YFSETQ. The V gene lost 1 base and the J gene lost 4 bases, with 4 bases spanning the gap. The CDR3 extends over 12 amino acids.